Listed here are 21 T cell receptor beta chains from one sample, sequenced in a study of blood T cell repertoires in COVID-19. The data were produced by immunoSEQ multiplex PCR, yet TCRdb's version contains in-frame clones alone and is incomplete. The repertoire has more than 250,000 clones, roughly 84% of them found once; the top ten carry 1%. The sequencing input was peripheral blood. The source of these receptors is a man aged 50 to 60 with active or convalescent COVID-19.

J is TRBJ2-2 and V is TRBV24-1; 8 bases map to TRBD1. V gave up 7 bases and J gave up 6 bases; unmatched junction bases: 6. The CDR3 sequence is 14 residues long. CDR1 is KGHDR, CDR2 SFDVKD, per germline. The CDR3: CATRPGQGAGELFF. The DNA for the CDR3 is TGTGCCACCAGACCCGGACAGGGCGCCGGGGAGCTGTTTTTT.

J is TRBJ1-3 and V is TRBV15, with TRBD1 as a possible D gene (6 bases). Germline values: CDR1 LNHNV, CDR2 YYDKDF (reference sequence). The V gene lost 0 bases and the J gene lost 3 bases, with 9 bases spanning the gap. CDR3 length equals 15 residues. The CDR3 spells CATSREDRLGNTIYF. The CDR3 coding sequence is TGTGCCACCAGCAGAGAGGACAGACTTGGAAACACCATATATTTT. The whole variable domain, remainder taken from reference TRBV15 and TRBJ1-3, is DAMVIQNPRYQVTQFGKPVTLSCSQTLNHNVMYWYQQKSSQAPKLLFHYYDKDFNNEADTPDNFQSRRPNTSFCFLDIRSPGLGDTAMYLCATSREDRLGNTIYFGEGSWLTVV.

The chain employs TRBV29-1 and TRBJ2-7, with D tentatively TRBD2 (6 bases). CDR3 length: 14 residues. Germline CDR1 SQVTM, CDR2 ANQGSEA. Trimming cost V 7 bases and J 6 bases, with 22 bases left between them. The CDR3 sequence is CSALDGRSAGEQYF. DNA of the CDR3: TGCAGCGCCCTTGACGGGAGATCAGCTGGCGAGCAGTACTTC.

This chain links TRBV4-3 with TRBJ1-1; possible D gene TRBD1, 6 bases. Germline lookup yields CDR1 LGHNA and CDR2 YSLEER. The CDR3 has 14 amino acids. Trimming shortened V by 4 bases and J by 7 bases, and 16 bases separated the two germline ends. CDR3 nucleotides: TGCGCCAGCAGCCTCACCGGGAGGGGGGATGAAGCTTTCTTT. Translated: CASSLTGRGDEAFF.

CDR3 nucleotide sequence: TGTGCCAGCAGCCGACTACTAGCGCCCGAGCAGTACTTC. This encodes CASSRLLAPEQYF. The chain employs TRBV7-9 and TRBJ2-7, with 7 bases aligning to TRBD2. This CDR3 has 13 residues. With V trimmed by 5 bases and J by 6 bases, 7 bases remained unmatched. Germline CDR1 SEHNR, CDR2 FQNEAQ (reference sequence).

The J gene is TRBJ2-1, the V gene TRBV5-8; 8 nucleotides match TRBD2. This CDR3 spans 19 amino acids. Unmatched junction bases numbered 12, after V lost 0 bases and J lost 1 base. CDR1 SGHTS and CDR2 YDEGEE come from the germline V gene. CDR3 in amino acids: CASSLVRQAGEASYNEQFF. CDR3 nucleotides: TGTGCCAGCAGCTTGGTAAGGCAAGCGGGAGAGGCATCCTACAATGAGCAGTTCTTC.

The CDR3: CASSPFGGTQYNEQFF. In DNA form, the CDR3 reads TGTGCCAGCAGCCCTTTCGGGGGGACCCAATACAATGAGCAGTTCTTC. The rearrangement uses TRBV9 and TRBJ2-1; the match to TRBD2 covers 7 bases. The CDR3 consists of 16 residues. Losses at the gene ends were 4 bases for V and 4 bases for J; bases not matched to a gene: 11. Germline V gene data show CDR1 as SGDLS and CDR2 as YYNGEE.

This sequence joins TRBV18 and TRBJ1-2; D unresolved. Germline loops: CDR1 KGHSH, CDR2 LQKENI. This CDR3 is 15 amino acids long. The germline V and J ends were trimmed by 6 bases and 4 bases, with 18 bases remaining between them. CDR3: CASSLSILGSYGYTF. The CDR3 nucleotides are TGTGCCAGCTCGCTCTCCATACTAGGGTCCTATGGCTACACCTTC.

The chain links TRBV5-4 to TRBJ1-2; D uncertain. The V gene's germline CDR1 is SGHNT and CDR2 YYREEE (reference sequence). The V gene lost 3 bases and the J gene lost 4 bases, with 16 bases spanning the gap. This CDR3 contains 15 residues. The chain's CDR3 is CASSYAGGSGYGYTF. The CDR3 nucleotides are TGTGCCAGCAGCTACGCCGGAGGCTCGGGCTATGGCTACACCTTC.

The gene calls are TRBV3-1 (or the pseudogene TRBV3-2) and TRBJ1-2, with D unresolved. The germline V and J ends were trimmed by 0 bases and 0 bases, with 8 bases remaining between them. Germline V gene sequence: CDR1 LGHDT, CDR2 YNNKEL (reference sequence). This CDR3 is 15 amino acids long. This CDR3 reads CASSQEFAANYGYTF. CDR3 sequence (DNA): TGTGCCAGCAGCCAAGAGTTCGCGGCTAACTATGGCTACACCTTC.

The chain has TRBV29-1 and TRBJ1-1; D possibly corresponds to TRBD1 (6 bases). The CDR3 totals 14 residues. Trimming removed 4 bases from V and 1 base from J, with 13 bases in between. Per the germline V gene, CDR1 is SQVTM and CDR2 is ANQGSEA. CDR3 in amino acids: CSVAAQGKNTEAFF. The CDR3 DNA is TGCAGCGTTGCTGCCCAGGGGAAGAACACTGAAGCTTTCTTT.

The rearrangement links TRBV4-3 to TRBJ2-5, with D possibly TRBD2 on 6 matching bases. The CDR3 runs to 15 residues. From germline, CDR1 is LGHNA and CDR2 YSLEER. This CDR3 reads CPPTRLESRGETQYF. In DNA form, the CDR3 reads TGCCCCCCCACCCGCCTCGAATCGCGGGGAGAGACCCAGTACTTC.

This clone was detected only a few times. The chain carries TRBV4-2 and TRBJ2-7; 7 positions agree with TRBD2. Trimming took 5 bases from V and 2 from J; bases not matched to a gene: 9. Germline CDR1 is LGHNA and CDR2 is YNFKEQ. This CDR3 region has 15 residues. The chain's CDR3 is CASSFDPAGPYEQYF. The CDR3 DNA follows: TGTGCCAGCAGCTTCGACCCAGCGGGGCCCTACGAGCAGTACTTC.

This clone was observed a few times. CDR3 DNA sequence: TGCAGCGTCTTGGACAGGGGGCGGATGAACACTGAAGCTTTCTTT. It codes for CSVLDRGRMNTEAFF. The chain joins TRBV29-1 to TRBJ1-1, with 11 bases matching TRBD1. The CDR3 has 15 residues. Germline loops: CDR1 SQVTM, CDR2 ANQGSEA. J gave up 0 bases and V 6 bases, and 6 bases lay outside the gene matches.

This clone was detected once. The chain couples TRBV7-2 to TRBJ2-5; D may be TRBD1 (6 bases). Trimming stripped 1 base from V and 8 bases from J, with 11 bases between. Germline CDR1 and CDR2: SGHTA and FQGNSA. CDR3 length: 13 residues. CDR3 residues: CASSLGQAGTQYF. In nucleotides, the CDR3 is TGTGCCAGCAGCTTAGGACAGGCAGGTACCCAGTACTTC.

This chain connects TRBV4-3 to TRBJ1-5; D gene uncertain. With 0 bases removed from V and 4 bases from J, the gap between germline ends came to 16 bases. Germline loops: CDR1 LGHNA, CDR2 YSLEER. The CDR3 has 17 residues. The DNA of the CDR3 is TGCGCCAGCAGCCAAGAGTTTTACGTACAGAAGAATCAGCCCCAGCATTTT. This encodes CASSQEFYVQKNQPQHF.

J is TRBJ2-5 and V is TRBV6-6, with D perhaps matching TRBD1 (6 bases). The CDR3 consists of 15 residues. From germline, CDR1 is MNHNY and CDR2 SVGAGI (reference sequence). With 7 bases removed from V and 2 bases from J, the gap between germline ends came to 17 bases. CDR3 DNA sequence: TGTGCCAGCACCTTGCTCCGGGACACACAAGAGACCCAGTACTTC. Residues: CASTLLRDTQETQYF.

J is TRBJ2-1 and V is TRBV18; the match to TRBD2 covers 8 bases. This CDR3 region has 16 residues. V lost 5 bases, J lost 2 bases, and 8 bases stayed unmatched. CDR1 is KGHSH and CDR2 is LQKENI in the germline V gene. CDR3 loop: CASSATGGVPYNEQFF. CDR3 nucleotide sequence: TGTGCCAGCTCAGCAACGGGAGGGGTTCCCTACAATGAGCAGTTCTTC.

V usage is TRBV28 and J usage is TRBJ2-7, with TRBD2 matching over 10 bases. The germline V gene encodes CDR1 MDHEN and CDR2 SYDVKM. Trimming at V came to 7 bases and at J to 5 bases, leaving 14 bases not matched to a gene. The CDR3 runs 16 residues. CDR3 amino acids: CASTIPGGTSVDEQYF. Written as DNA, the CDR3 is TGTGCCAGCACCATCCCTGGGGGGACTAGCGTTGACGAGCAGTACTTC. The full variable domain, with the rest looked up from reference TRBV28 and TRBJ2-7, is DVKVTQSSRYLVKRTGEKVFLECVQDMDHENMFWYRQDPGLGLRLIYFSYDVKMKEKGDIPEGYSVSREKKERFSLILESASTNQTSMYLCASTIPGGTSVDEQYFGPGTRLTVT.

The V and J genes are TRBV21-1 and TRBJ2-1; the table's D call of TRBD1 was not tested on the DNA. TRBV21-1 is listed as a pseudogene. This CDR3 comprises 14 residues. The CDR3: CASVTGEIYNEQFF. In DNA, the CDR3 is TGTGCCAGCGTGACAGGGGAGATCTACAATGAGCAGTTCTTC.

Only one count was recorded for this clone. The J gene is TRBJ2-3, the V gene TRBV30, with 7 bases that match TRBD2. The CDR3 totals 14 residues. J was trimmed by 6 bases and V by 0 bases; bases with no gene match: 6. From germline, CDR1 is GTSNPN and CDR2 SVGIG (reference sequence). The CDR3 region is CAWSVRGGTDTQYF. CDR3 nucleotides: TGTGCCTGGAGTGTACGCGGGGGAACGGATACGCAGTATTTT.